A single T cell receptor (beta chain) is shown here with its context. V shed 5 bases, J shed 1 base, and the junction held 1 base outside the gene matches. The CDR3 totals 15 residues. The germline V gene encodes CDR1 DFQATT and CDR2 SNEGSKA (reference sequence). The source of the sample is a study of T cells after yellow fever vaccination. A single record per CDR3 protein comes from TCRdb applying MiXCR to the 5' RACE reads. The profile shows approximately 510,000 distinct CDR3 sequences, less than 25% of them singletons. This clonotype was sampled from a man between 18 and 35 years old who received the YFV17D yellow fever vaccine. Material: PBMCs, obtained less than 25 days after the first yellow fever vaccination. The chain combines TRBV20-1 with TRBJ2-1, with 14 bases lining up with TRBD2. CDR3 sequence: CSAGTSGGSYNEQFF. CDR3 in DNA: TGCAGTGCTGGGACTAGCGGGGGATCCTACAATGAGCAGTTCTTC.